These 11 T cell receptor beta chains came from one sample sequenced in a study of T cells in Graves' hyperthyroidism and ophthalmopathy. Authors of the study amplified TCR beta CDR3 regions from RNA transcripts. The TCR CDR3 was amplified in a first-round RT-PCR using the HTBI primer set. TCRdb re-called the multiplex PCR reads with MiXCR, one entry per CDR3 protein. The sample has about 560,000 distinct CDR3 sequences; over 15% are singletons. Sequencing input: blood. The receptor source for this set is a young woman with Graves' hyperthyroidism.

This clonotype occurred once. A clone one base away is much larger, so this may be a read error. The V gene is TRBV2, the J gene TRBJ2-1; 8 bases are a match to TRBD2. The length of the CDR3 is 15 residues. Germline-derived CDR1 and CDR2 are SNHLY and FYNNEI. The V segment lost 8 bases and the J segment 0 bases; nucleotides outside the gene matches: 6. The CDR3 loop is CASVGREASYNEQFF. Written as DNA, the CDR3 is TGTGCCAGCGTGGGGCGGGAGGCCTCCTACAATGAGCAGTTCTTC.

In its sample, this clonotype was seen many times. The chain recombines TRBV20-1 with TRBJ2-3, with D possibly matching TRBD2 (6 bases). This CDR3 contains 13 residues. Germline values: CDR1 DFQATT, CDR2 SNEGSKA (reference sequence). With 1 base removed from V and 5 bases from J, the gap between germline ends came to 10 bases. CDR3 DNA sequence: TGCAGTGCTAGAGCCCCAGCGGGAGATACGCAGTATTTT. It encodes CSARAPAGDTQYF.

At least ten counts were recorded for this clonotype. This sequence joins TRBV6-1 and TRBJ2-7; the D gene is possibly TRBD2 (6 bases). The V end lost 5 bases, the J end lost 6 bases, and 20 bases lay between the germline ends. This CDR3 region has 15 residues. From germline, CDR1 is MNHNS and CDR2 SASEGT. The CDR3 here is CASSPGAGRIREQYF. The DNA of the CDR3 is TGTGCCAGCAGTCCCGGAGCAGGGAGGATACGCGAGCAGTACTTC.

V gene TRBV20-1 combines with J gene TRBJ2-1; D is possibly TRBD2 (5 bases). This CDR3 is 12 amino acids long. Germline CDR1 and CDR2: DFQATT and SNEGSKA (reference sequence). The ends were cut back, 6 bases at V and 9 bases at J, with 15 bases in the middle. CDR3 sequence: CSASGTAPEQFF. In DNA, the CDR3 is TGCAGTGCGAGCGGCACAGCGCCTGAGCAGTTCTTC.

The chain couples TRBV7-8 to TRBJ2-3; 16 bases align to TRBD2. Germline assignment: CDR1 SGHVS and CDR2 FQNEAQ. The trim removed 5 bases at V and 10 bases at J, leaving 12 bases unmatched. CDR3 size: 17 residues. Here the CDR3 DNA reads TGTGCCAGCAGCGTCACGGGACTAGCGGGAGGGCCTCTATCGCAGTATTTT. Translated: CASSVTGLAGGPLSQYF.

This rearrangement joins TRBV5-1 to TRBJ2-2; D possibly corresponds to TRBD1 (6 bases). Germline V gene lookup returns CDR1 SGHRS and CDR2 YFSETQ. Trimming removed 2 bases at V and 4 bases at J, with 12 bases between. This CDR3 has 15 residues. CDR3 loop: CASSFVQGATGELFF. DNA of the CDR3: TGCGCCAGCAGCTTCGTACAGGGTGCCACCGGGGAGCTGTTTTTT. The full variable domain, with the rest looked up from reference TRBV5-1 and TRBJ2-2, is KAGVTQTPRYLIKTRGQQVTLSCSPISGHRSVSWYQQTPGQGLQFLFEYFSETQRNKGNFPGRFSGRQFSNSRSEMNVSTLELGDSALYLCASSFVQGATGELFFGEGSRLTVL.

This clonotype was observed at least ten times. The V gene is TRBV6-1, the J gene TRBJ2-5; D might be TRBD2 (6 bases). Germline V gene sequence: CDR1 MNHNS, CDR2 SASEGT. This CDR3 has 14 amino acids. The V gene lost 4 bases and the J gene lost 0 bases, with 9 bases spanning the gap. The CDR3 loop is CASSAGSYQETQYF. As DNA, the CDR3 is TGTGCCAGCAGTGCCGGGAGCTACCAAGAGACCCAGTACTTC.

The chain uses TRBV15 and TRBJ2-4; 12 nucleotides line up with TRBD2. The trim removed 1 base at V and 1 base at J, leaving 2 bases unmatched. CDR1 is LNHNV and CDR2 is YYDKDF in the germline V gene (reference sequence). The CDR3 runs to 17 residues. In DNA, the CDR3 is TGTGCCACCAGCAGAGGCGGGACTAGCGGGGCCAAAAACATTCAGTACTTC. This translates into CATSRGGTSGAKNIQYF.

This clonotype was seen at least ten times. The chain combines TRBV20-1 with TRBJ2-1; D is uncertain. Germline V gene sequence: CDR1 DFQATT, CDR2 SNEGSKA (reference sequence). The length of the CDR3 is 12 residues. Trimming stripped 1 base from V and 4 bases from J, with 5 bases between. The CDR3 bases are TGCAGTGCTAGAGGTAGTTACAATGAGCAGTTCTTC. Protein: CSARGSYNEQFF.

This chain joins TRBV6-1 and TRBJ2-4, with D unclear. The CDR3 runs to 17 residues. CDR1 and CDR2 from the germline V gene are MNHNS and SASEGT. V lost 5 bases and J 0 bases, leaving 17 bases between the germline ends. The CDR3 spells CASSWVDGPVAKNIQYF. In nucleotides, the CDR3 is TGTGCCAGCAGTTGGGTAGACGGGCCCGTAGCCAAAAACATTCAGTACTTC.

This clonotype was seen a handful of times. V is TRBV29-1 and J is TRBJ2-1; D possibly corresponds to TRBD2 (5 bases). The CDR3 contains 13 residues. The V gene's germline CDR1 is SQVTM and CDR2 ANQGSEA. The germline V and J ends were trimmed by 4 bases and 6 bases, with 13 bases remaining between them. CDR3 nucleotides: TGCAGCGTTGGCCTACTAGAAGGCAATGAGCAGTTCTTC. Translated: CSVGLLEGNEQFF.